This T cell receptor beta chain is drawn from a study of T-cell reconstitution after alpha-beta-depleted transplantation in children. Deletions cut 4 bases from V and 6 bases from J, with 12 bases between. CDR3 length equals 14 residues. Germline CDR1 and CDR2: MNHEY and SMNVEV (reference sequence). This clonotype was seen at least ten times. Researchers prepared the TCRbeta library using unique molecular identifiers, the study reports. TCRdb reprocessed the PCR reads with MiXCR, giving one entry per CDR3 protein. Of about 260,000 distinct CDR3 sequences in the sample, approximately 10% are singletons; the top ten hold less than 25%.

The sequencing here drew on peripheral blood, taken 180 days after TCRalphabeta/CD19-depleted stem cell transplant. The TCR sequence derives from a male patient aged 2 to 9 who had a stem cell transplant for chronic granulomatous disease, so the T cells may come from the graft donor. V is TRBV27 and J is TRBJ2-2; D gene uncertain. As DNA, the CDR3 is TGTGCCAGCAGTTGGGTCGGTCCAGCCGGGGAGCTGTTTTTT. Amino acids: CASSWVGPAGELFF.